These 25 T cell receptor beta chains share one sample of origin, sequenced in a study of Graves' ophthalmopathy and Graves' hyperthyroidism (dated by TCRdb to the late 2010s). The instrument was an Illumina HiSeq 2000. For repertoire sequencing, the TCR beta CDR3 regions were amplified from RNA transcripts. HTBI primers and the Qiagen OneStep RT-PCR kit were used in a first-round RT-PCR, which was followed by a second-round multiplex PCR, size selection and purification. TCRdb trimmed public reads at Q25 via fastp, called clones via MiXCR and kept in-frame beta chains. Each entry merges the rows of one CDR3 protein and shows their most common DNA and genes. This sample is represented by more than 300,000 distinct CDR3 sequences; approximately 15% of them were singletons. The ten largest clones take up around 7% of the sample. The sequenced sample consisted of peripheral blood. Receptors originate from a woman aged 18-30 years with stable Graves' hyperthyroidism. Donor details come from another sample of the same person, matched by shared clones.

By proportion, this clonotype is medium-sized. Compared with germline, one end of the junction differs, possibly owing to a read error. V gene TRBV7-7 combines with J gene TRBJ2-5; D may be TRBD2 (6 bases). Germline V gene sequence: CDR1 SSHAT, CDR2 FNYEAQ (reference sequence). The CDR3 spans 14 residues. Here the CDR3 reads CASSLEGGIRAQYF. CDR3 DNA: TGTGCTAGCAGCTTAGAGGGCGGGATAAGAGCCCAGTACTTC.

The gene calls are TRBV6-2 or TRBV6-3 and TRBJ1-1; maybe TRBD1 (6 bases). The germline V gene encodes CDR1 MNHEY and CDR2 SVGEGT. CDR3 length: 15 amino acids. The V and J ends lost 7 bases and 2 bases respectively, with 17 bases between them. The chain's CDR3 is CASTLPRGTNTEAFF. The DNA for the CDR3 is TGTGCCAGCACCCTCCCCAGGGGCACAAACACTGAAGCTTTCTTT.

The gene calls are TRBV19 and TRBJ1-5; no reliable D call. V lost 7 bases and J lost 2, with 15 bases in between. CDR3 length: 15 amino acids. CDR1 is LNHDA, CDR2 SQIVND, per germline (reference sequence). For the CDR3, the DNA is TGTGCCAGTATAGGTAGTCATTTGGGCAATCAGCCCCAGCATTTT. The encoded protein is CASIGSHLGNQPQHF.

This clonotype was recorded at least ten times. The chain combines TRBV2 with TRBJ1-2; 9 bases are a match to TRBD1. V lost 7 bases and J lost 10; bases outside the gene matches: 7. The CDR3 has 12 amino acids. Germline loops: CDR1 SNHLY, CDR2 FYNNEI. The CDR3 nucleotides are TGTGCCAGCAAGGACAGGGGAATGGACTACACCTTC. Its protein is CASKDRGMDYTF.

This clonotype was seen ten or more times. This chain uses TRBV6-2 or TRBV6-3 with TRBJ1-2; TRBD1 matches at 9 bases. After removal of 7 bases from V and 4 bases from J, the junction contained 19 bases not matched to a gene. The germline gives CDR1 MNHEY, CDR2 SVGEGT. This CDR3 has 18 amino acids. CDR3 loop: CASNLGQGQPGGSYGYTF. Written as DNA, the CDR3 is TGTGCCAGCAATCTGGGACAGGGCCAGCCAGGGGGGAGCTATGGCTACACCTTC.

This clonotype was recorded at least ten times. The V call is TRBV6-5, the J call TRBJ1-6; TRBD1 aligns across 7 bases. Germline CDR1 and CDR2: MNHEY and SVGAGI. Losses at the gene ends were 9 bases for V and 8 bases for J; bases not matched to a gene: 13. There are 15 residues in the CDR3. CDR3 sequence reads: CASEIQGKGHSPLHF. The CDR3 region has the DNA TGTGCCAGTGAAATACAGGGGAAGGGTCATTCACCCCTCCACTTT.

The J gene is TRBJ1-2, the V gene TRBV2; D not resolved. Germline assignment: CDR1 SNHLY and CDR2 FYNNEI. The CDR3 consists of 12 residues. The V and J ends lost 7 bases and 2 bases respectively, with 8 bases between them. The CDR3 sequence: CASKEENYGYTF. The CDR3 region has the DNA TGTGCCAGCAAGGAGGAGAACTATGGCTACACCTTC.

As regards this clonotype: The junction does not match germline at one end; this may be a read error. V is TRBV20-1 and J is TRBJ2-5, with D possibly TRBD1 on 6 matching bases. The V gene's germline CDR1 is DFQATT and CDR2 SNEGSKA (reference sequence). The CDR3 contains 11 residues. DNA of the CDR3: TGCAGTGCTAGAGGGGGGAATGAGGGGGTCTTC. Its protein is CSARGGNEGVF.

At least ten counts were recorded for this clonotype. The chain has TRBV20-1 and TRBJ2-7, with 16 nucleotides matching TRBD2. J lost 7 bases, V lost 3 bases, and 9 bases had no gene match. CDR1 and CDR2 from the germline V gene are DFQATT and SNEGSKA (reference sequence). CDR3 length: 16 residues. The CDR3 loop is CSASGTSGGALEEQYF. CDR3 coding DNA: TGCAGTGCTAGCGGGACTAGCGGGGGGGCCCTAGAAGAGCAGTACTTC.

Note on this clonotype: This sequence may be a read error, since a much larger clone differs from it by one base. V gene TRBV6-4 combines with J gene TRBJ1-1, with D perhaps matching TRBD1 (6 bases). In germline, CDR1 is MRHNA, CDR2 SNTAGT. The CDR3 is made up of 15 amino acids. The V end lost 8 bases, the J end lost 11 bases, and 27 bases lay between the germline ends. The CDR3 DNA reads as TGTGCCAGCTGCCGGGGGCGAAAACTGGGGATCGGGGCTTTCTTT. Translated, it gives CASCRGRKLGIGAFF.

This clonotype was detected ten times or more. CDR3 sequence: CASTPGGSGRQYGYTF. The CDR3 nucleotides read TGTGCCAGCACCCCGGGGGGCTCCGGGAGGCAATATGGCTACACCTTC. This sequence joins TRBV12-3 or TRBV12-4 and TRBJ1-2, with D perhaps TRBD1 (6 bases). There are 16 residues in the CDR3. Deletions cut 7 bases from V and 5 bases from J, with 23 bases between.

This clonotype has only a few counts. V usage is TRBV2 and J usage is TRBJ2-1, with D unresolved. In germline, CDR1 is SNHLY, CDR2 FYNNEI. The CDR3 length is 15 residues. Trimming took 5 bases from V and 6 from J, leaving 17 bases between them. The CDR3 DNA is TGTGCCAGCAGTCCCGTCAAGGGCCTGAGCAATGAGCAGTTCTTC. This sequence encodes CASSPVKGLSNEQFF.

The chain links TRBV7-2 to TRBJ2-7, with D possibly matching TRBD2 (5 bases). Germline loops: CDR1 SGHTA, CDR2 FQGNSA. Trimming stripped 7 bases from V and 6 bases from J, with 16 bases between. CDR3 size: 13 residues. CDR3 loop: CASMRTGGREQYF. The DNA for the CDR3 is TGTGCCAGCATGCGTACTGGAGGACGCGAGCAGTACTTC. The variable domain in full, completed from reference TRBV7-2 and TRBJ2-7, reads GAGVSQSPSNKVTEKGKDVELRCDPISGHTALYWYRQSLGQGLEFLIYFQGNSAPDKSGLPSDRFSAERTGGSVSTLTIQRTQQEDSAVYLCASMRTGGREQYFGPGTRLTVT.

The chain joins TRBV20-1 to TRBJ1-1; TRBD1 matches 8 bases. The CDR3 consists of 12 residues. The germline V gene has CDR1 DFQATT and CDR2 SNEGSKA (reference sequence). V was pared by 6 bases and J by 3 bases, with 3 bases of the junction left unmatched. In DNA form, the CDR3 reads TGCAGTGCCGAGGACAGGGACACTGAAGCTTTCTTT. It encodes CSAEDRDTEAFF.

This clonotype was recorded at least ten times. The rearrangement links TRBV12-3 or TRBV12-4 to TRBJ2-5; D gene unclear. Trimming pared 6 bases from V and 5 bases from J, leaving 7 bases between. This CDR3 region has 11 residues. For the CDR3, the DNA is TGTGCCAGCAGCAGCACGGAGACCCAGTACTTC. The encoded protein is CASSSTETQYF.

This clonotype was recorded many times. This chain joins TRBV6-5 and TRBJ1-3; no firm D call. Between the trimmed V and J ends, which lost 2 bases and 8 bases, there was a span of 7 bases. Germline CDR1 and CDR2: MNHEY and SVGAGI. This CDR3 is 12 amino acids long. CDR3 sequence: CASSYLGDTIYF. The CDR3 nucleotides are TGTGCCAGCAGTTACCTCGGGGACACCATATATTTT.

About this clonotype itself: A much bigger clone sits one base away, suggesting this may be a read error. V usage is TRBV20-1 and J usage is TRBJ2-7; perhaps TRBD1 as D (6 bases). Trimming left V 6 bases short and J 3 bases short, with 12 bases between. CDR3 length: 12 residues. CDR1 is DFQATT, CDR2 SNEGSKA, per germline (reference sequence). The CDR3 DNA reads TGCAGTGCGGGACATGGTGGCTACGAGCAGTACTTC. This translates into CSAGHGGYEQYF.

This clonotype was seen only a few times. Because the CDR3 is missing its conserved closing phenylalanine or tryptophan, this is likely a read error. The chain uses TRBV18 and TRBJ1-1; D is undetermined. The CDR3 runs 15 residues. V was trimmed by 4 bases and J by 2 bases, leaving 14 bases between them. Germline CDR1 KGHSH, CDR2 LQKENI. DNA of the CDR3: TGTGCCAGCTCACTTGGACCGACTAGAAACACTGAAGCTTTCCTT. Translated, it gives CASSLGPTRNTEAFL.

This clonotype was counted only a few times. The chain joins TRBV4-3 to TRBJ2-7; 12 positions match TRBD2. The V and J ends lost 1 base and 5 bases, in that order; junction bases with no gene match: 9. The CDR3 consists of 17 residues. Germline assignment: CDR1 LGHNA and CDR2 YSLEER. In DNA form, the CDR3 reads TGCGCCAGCAGCCAAGGCCTAGCGGGGGGGCGGACTGACGAGCAGTACTTC. Amino acid sequence: CASSQGLAGGRTDEQYF.

The CDR3 loop is CASSPSDRVSQPQHF. The CDR3 DNA is TGTGCCAGCAGCCCATCGGACAGGGTTAGTCAGCCCCAGCATTTT. This chain joins TRBV7-2 and TRBJ1-5, with 8 bases that match TRBD1. The CDR3 extends over 15 amino acids. Germline values: CDR1 SGHTA, CDR2 FQGNSA. The V segment lost 5 bases and the J segment 6 bases; nucleotides outside the gene matches: 9. The full variable domain, completed using reference TRBV7-2 and TRBJ1-5, is GAGVSQSPSNKVTEKGKDVELRCDPISGHTALYWYRQSLGQGLEFLIYFQGNSAPDKSGLPSDRFSAERTGGSVSTLTIQRTQQEDSAVYLCASSPSDRVSQPQHFGDGTRLSIL.

This clonotype was recorded at least ten times. The chain is built from TRBV27 and TRBJ1-1; no definite D call. This CDR3 comprises 14 residues. Germline V gives CDR1 MNHEY, CDR2 SMNVEV (reference sequence). Deletions cut 6 bases from V and 1 base from J, with 12 bases between. As DNA, the CDR3 is TGTGCCAGCAGCCCCCGGCAGACGAACACTGAAGCTTTCTTT. Amino acids: CASSPRQTNTEAFF.

This clonotype appeared many times. The gene calls are TRBV6-1 and TRBJ1-6; tentative D call: TRBD1 (5 bases). The CDR3 sequence is 14 residues long. CDR1 is MNHNS and CDR2 is SASEGT in the germline V gene. V lost 4 bases to trimming and J lost 9 bases, with 13 bases between them. The CDR3 DNA reads TGTGCCAGCAGTGCCTCAGGGCAGAGTTCACCCCTCCACTTT. Translation: CASSASGQSSPLHF.

This clonotype was picked up many times. This rearrangement joins TRBV29-1 to TRBJ1-1, with 8 bases aligning to TRBD1. Germline lookup yields CDR1 SQVTM and CDR2 ANQGSEA. The CDR3 is made up of 15 amino acids. Trimming cost V 6 bases and J 4 bases; bases outside gene matches: 13. CDR3 DNA sequence: TGCAGCGTGGCTAAGGCGGCCGGACAGGGCACTGAAGCTTTCTTT. Translating it yields CSVAKAAGQGTEAFF. Complete variable domain (other parts from reference TRBV29-1 and TRBJ1-1): SAVISQKPSRDICQRGTSLTIQCQVDSQVTMMFWYRQQPGQSLTLIATANQGSEATYESGFVIDKFPISRPNLTFSTLTVSNMSPEDSSIYLCSVAKAAGQGTEAFFGQGTRLTVV.

This clonotype showed up many times. The chain uses TRBV12-3 or TRBV12-4 and TRBJ2-7; the D gene is possibly TRBD1 (6 bases). Trimming took 6 bases from V and 1 from J, leaving 10 bases between them. This CDR3 spans 13 amino acids. CDR3 nucleotides: TGTGCCAGCAGACCCACAGGGTCCTACGAGCAGTACTTC. It yields the protein CASRPTGSYEQYF.

This clonotype has ten or more counts. The V and J genes are TRBV24-1 and TRBJ2-2; tentative D call: TRBD1 (6 bases). Germline V gene lookup returns CDR1 KGHDR and CDR2 SFDVKD. Trimming removed 3 bases at V and 5 bases at J, with 15 bases between. The CDR3 length is 16 residues. The CDR3 DNA is TGTGCCACCAGTGATGGTGGGGGCCAACTTACCGGGGAGCTGTTTTTT. Translation gives CATSDGGGQLTGELFF.